One T cell receptor (beta chain) is described in this entry. Antigen: not known. The data stem from a study of siplizumab effects on memory and regulatory T cells. Overall study results and limits: Suppressive capability of dividing Tregs from siplizumab cultures went unverified.

Using immunoSEQ multiplex PCR, the repertoire was profiled, and TCRdb retains in-frame clones only, with some absent. Of about 40,000 clones listed, 80% to 90% are singletons. The ends were cut back, 7 bases at V and 4 bases at J, with 13 bases in the middle. Germline lookup yields CDR1 LNHDA and CDR2 SQIVND (reference sequence). This CDR3 comprises 14 residues. This TCR was recovered from a human donor in good health. This sequence joins TRBV19 and TRBJ2-2; D possibly corresponds to TRBD2 (5 bases). Sequencing used naive CD4+ T cells sorted from blood. The CDR3 reads CASKDLASTGELFF. The CDR3, as DNA: TGTGCCAGTAAGGACCTAGCTAGCACCGGGGAGCTGTTTTTT. Supplemented by reference TRBV19 and TRBJ2-2, the full variable domain reads DGGITQSPKYLFRKEGQNVTLSCEQNLNHDAMYWYRQDPGQGLRLIYYSQIVNDFQKGDIAEGYSVSREKKESFPLTVTSAQKNPTAFYLCASKDLASTGELFFGEGSRLTVL.